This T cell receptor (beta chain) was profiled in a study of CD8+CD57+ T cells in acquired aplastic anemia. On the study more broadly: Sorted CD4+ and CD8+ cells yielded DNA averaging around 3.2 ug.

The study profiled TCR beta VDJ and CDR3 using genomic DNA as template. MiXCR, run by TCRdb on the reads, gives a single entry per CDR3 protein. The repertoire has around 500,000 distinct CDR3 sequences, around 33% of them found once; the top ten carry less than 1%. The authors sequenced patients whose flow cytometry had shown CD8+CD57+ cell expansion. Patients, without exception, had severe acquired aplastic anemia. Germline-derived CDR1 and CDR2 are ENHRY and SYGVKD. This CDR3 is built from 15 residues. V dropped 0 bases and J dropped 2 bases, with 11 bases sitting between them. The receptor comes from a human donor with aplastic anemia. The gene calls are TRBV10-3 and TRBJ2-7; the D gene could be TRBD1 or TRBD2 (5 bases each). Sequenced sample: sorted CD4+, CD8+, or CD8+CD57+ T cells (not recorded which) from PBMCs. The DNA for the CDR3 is TGTGCCATCAGTGAGTCCCGGGACGGCCCCTACGAGCAGTACTTC. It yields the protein CAISESRDGPYEQYF.